These T cell receptor beta chains were read from a single sample in a study of cytomegalovirus exposure and HLA in healthy donors. Some clones are missing from TCRdb's copy, which holds only in-frame ones; the method was immunoSEQ multiplex PCR. This sample yields tens of thousands of clones, of which more than 60% are seen a single time; around 3% belongs to the top ten. The sequencing input was PBMCs. These receptors were obtained from a man younger than 45 in good health and CMV-seronegative. Both conserved end residues are part of each CDR3. D genes are given only for firm matches. Clone size, where shown, is once, few, many, or a class for clones that have expanded.

clone size	D gene	V gene	J gene	CDR3 DNA	CDR3 protein
NA	TRBD1	TRBV29-1	TRBJ1-1	TGCAGCGTAGATACCGGGACAGCTCTGAACACTGAAGCTTTCTTT	CSVDTGTALNTEAFF
NA	NA	TRBV2	TRBJ1-5	TGTGCCAGCAGTGATGCTACAGACAATCAGCCCCAGCATTTT	CASSDATDNQPQHF
NA	TRBD1	TRBV19	TRBJ1-5	TGTGCCAGTAGCCGAGACAGGGAGCATAGCAATCAGCCCCAGCATTTT	CASSRDREHSNQPQHF
once	TRBD1	TRBV7-3	TRBJ2-6	TGTGCCAGCAGCTTATCGAGGACAGGGGCTGGGGCCAACGTCCTGACTTTC	CASSLSRTGAGANVLTF
NA	NA	TRBV7-2	TRBJ1-2	TGTGCCAGCAGCGGTGCCGGCGACAGAATCTATGGCTACACCTTC	CASSGAGDRIYGYTF
once	NA	TRBV6-1	TRBJ1-2	TGTGCCAGCAGTGAAAAGAGAAGCTATGGCTACACCTTC	CASSEKRSYGYTF
NA	NA	TRBV19	TRBJ2-7	TGTGCCAGTAAAGGTTTGGGGCCTAACTCCTACGAGCAGTACTTC	CASKGLGPNSYEQYF
few	NA	TRBV19	TRBJ1-1	TGTGCCAGTAGTATAGGGTGGATGGCGGGTGATGAAGCTTTCTTT	CASSIGWMAGDEAFF
few	NA	TRBV4-3	TRBJ1-1	TGCGCCAGCAGCCAAGGGGCCTCTTTGAACACTGAAGCTTTCTTT	CASSQGASLNTEAFF
few	NA	TRBV2	TRBJ2-7	TGTGCCAGCAGTGACTCCGACGAGCAGTACTTC	CASSDSDEQYF
NA	NA	TRBV2	TRBJ2-1	TGTGCCAGCAGTGAACTCAGCTACAATGAGCAGTTCTTC	CASSELSYNEQFF
once	NA	TRBV25-1	TRBJ1-5	TGTGCCAGCAGTGGCCCACAGGCGACGCGGCCCCAGCATTTT	CASSGPQATRPQHF